These T cell receptor beta chains were read from a single sample in a study of T-cell reconstitution after alpha-beta-depleted transplantation in children. One entry per CDR3 protein, called by TCRdb with MiXCR from the PCR reads. Of around 450,000 distinct CDR3 sequences in the sample, roughly two fifths were seen once. This specimen consisted of PBMCs, obtained before TCRalphabeta/CD19-depleted stem cell transplant. These receptors were collected from a girl under 10 years old with aplastic anemia, due to receive a stem cell transplant. CDR3s include the opening cysteine and the closing phenylalanine or tryptophan. A D gene is named only where the DNA matches it firmly. Clone size is stated in some rows and not others, as once, few, many or a class when expanded.

j_gene: TRBJ2-6
d_gene: .
len: 17
abundance: .
v_gene: TRBV11-3
CDR3aa: CASSNQGSESGANVLTF
CDR3nt: TGTGCCAGCAGCAACCAGGGTTCGGAATCTGGGGCCAACGTCCTGACTTTC

j_gene: TRBJ1-6
d_gene: .
len: 11
abundance: few
v_gene: TRBV25-1
CDR3aa: CASSANSPLHF
CDR3nt: TGTGCCAGCAGTGCTAATTCACCCCTCCACTTT

j_gene: TRBJ1-2
d_gene: .
len: 13
abundance: many
v_gene: TRBV20-1
CDR3aa: CSARQLGFDGYTF
CDR3nt: TGCAGTGCTAGACAGTTAGGGTTCGACGGCTACACCTTC

j_gene: TRBJ2-1
d_gene: TRBD2
len: 15
abundance: few
v_gene: TRBV29-1
CDR3aa: CSVQGGTRGVYEQFF
CDR3nt: TGCAGCGTCCAGGGCGGGACTAGGGGGGTATATGAGCAGTTCTTC

j_gene: TRBJ2-5
d_gene: .
len: 13
abundance: .
v_gene: TRBV6-4
CDR3aa: CASRSQGKETQYF
CDR3nt: TGTGCCAGCAGAAGCCAGGGGAAGGAGACCCAGTACTTC

j_gene: TRBJ2-3
d_gene: .
len: 16
abundance: many
v_gene: TRBV12-3/TRBV12-4
CDR3aa: CASSFPPGEDTDTQYF
CDR3nt: TGTGCCAGCAGCTTCCCCCCAGGGGAGGACACAGATACGCAGTATTTT

j_gene: TRBJ2-6
d_gene: .
len: 17
abundance: .
v_gene: TRBV7-6
CDR3aa: CASSLVQINSGANVLTF
CDR3nt: TGTGCCAGCAGCTTAGTCCAGATAAACTCTGGGGCCAACGTCCTGACTTTC

j_gene: TRBJ2-1
d_gene: .
len: 13
abundance: many
v_gene: TRBV5-1
CDR3aa: CASSLDVPNEQFF
CDR3nt: TGCGCCAGCAGCTTGGATGTGCCCAATGAGCAGTTCTTC

j_gene: TRBJ2-7
d_gene: TRBD1
len: 15
abundance: .
v_gene: TRBV10-1
CDR3aa: CASSEPGQGAYEQYF
CDR3nt: TGCGCCAGCAGTGAACCGGGACAGGGGGCCTACGAGCAGTACTTC

j_gene: TRBJ1-2
d_gene: .
len: 17
abundance: few
v_gene: TRBV12-3/TRBV12-4
CDR3aa: CASSSSLGTLLNYGYTF
CDR3nt: TGTGCCAGCAGTTCAAGCCTCGGGACACTCCTCAACTATGGCTACACCTTC

j_gene: TRBJ2-2
d_gene: .
len: 14
abundance: .
v_gene: TRBV6-1
CDR3aa: CAVTGELNTGELFF
CDR3nt: TGTGCCGTCACCGGGGAACTAAACACCGGGGAGCTGTTTTTT

j_gene: TRBJ2-3
d_gene: .
len: 14
abundance: .
v_gene: TRBV6-2/TRBV6-3
CDR3aa: CASSPTDFTDTQYF
CDR3nt: TGTGCCAGCAGTCCTACGGACTTCACAGATACGCAGTATTTT

j_gene: TRBJ1-1
d_gene: TRBD1
len: 13
abundance: .
v_gene: TRBV6-1
CDR3aa: CAGSGGRLTEAFF
CDR3nt: TGTGCCGGATCAGGGGGCAGGCTCACTGAAGCTTTCTTT

j_gene: TRBJ1-2
d_gene: TRBD1
len: 15
abundance: .
v_gene: TRBV3-1
CDR3aa: CASSPGQGSYYGYTF
CDR3nt: TGTGCCAGCAGCCCGGGACAGGGGAGTTACTATGGCTACACCTTC

j_gene: TRBJ2-1
d_gene: .
len: 12
abundance: many
v_gene: TRBV9
CDR3aa: CASSVRDNEQFF
CDR3nt: TGTGCCAGCAGCGTGAGGGACAATGAGCAGTTCTTC

j_gene: TRBJ2-3
d_gene: TRBD2
len: 15
abundance: .
v_gene: TRBV19
CDR3aa: CASSIRGRGTDTQYF
CDR3nt: TGTGCCAGTAGTATACGCGGGAGGGGCACAGATACGCAGTATTTT

j_gene: TRBJ2-5
d_gene: .
len: 13
abundance: .
v_gene: TRBV29-1
CDR3aa: CSVEDPPLETQYF
CDR3nt: TGCAGCGTTGAAGATCCTCCCCTGGAGACCCAGTACTTC

j_gene: TRBJ2-7
d_gene: TRBD1
len: 15
abundance: once
v_gene: TRBV20-1
CDR3aa: CSARDFGTGTNEQYF
CDR3nt: TGCAGTGCTAGGGACTTCGGGACAGGGACGAACGAGCAGTACTTC

j_gene: TRBJ1-5
d_gene: TRBD1
len: 15
abundance: once
v_gene: TRBV28
CDR3aa: CASSNPGTAGQPQHF
CDR3nt: TGTGCCAGCAGTAACCCCGGGACAGCAGGACAGCCCCAGCATTTT

j_gene: TRBJ2-7
d_gene: .
len: 13
abundance: many
v_gene: TRBV18
CDR3aa: CASSQYSGDEQYF
CDR3nt: TGTGCCAGCTCACAGTACAGTGGCGACGAGCAGTACTTC

j_gene: TRBJ2-2
d_gene: .
len: 14
abundance: once
v_gene: TRBV10-3
CDR3aa: CATLQAQGTGELFF
CDR3nt: TGTGCCACCCTACAGGCGCAGGGGACCGGGGAGCTGTTTTTT

j_gene: TRBJ2-1
d_gene: .
len: 17
abundance: few
v_gene: TRBV10-2
CDR3aa: CASTSPPTQGLYNEQFF
CDR3nt: TGCGCCAGCACCTCCCCGCCCACGCAGGGGCTCTACAATGAGCAGTTCTTC

j_gene: TRBJ2-2
d_gene: TRBD1
len: 18
abundance: .
v_gene: TRBV27
CDR3aa: CASSYRTGVSGNTGELFF
CDR3nt: TGTGCCAGCAGTTACAGGACAGGGGTTTCGGGGAACACCGGGGAGCTGTTTTTT

j_gene: TRBJ2-3
d_gene: .
len: 16
abundance: .
v_gene: TRBV7-3
CDR3aa: CASSLGRGLGTDTQYF
CDR3nt: TGTGCCAGCAGCTTAGGGCGCGGATTGGGCACAGATACGCAGTATTTT

j_gene: TRBJ2-5
d_gene: .
len: 13
abundance: .
v_gene: TRBV5-1
CDR3aa: CASSLEPGETQYF
CDR3nt: TGCGCCAGCAGCTTGGAACCTGGGGAGACCCAGTACTTC

j_gene: TRBJ2-7
d_gene: .
len: 12
abundance: .
v_gene: TRBV13
CDR3aa: CASSLGANEQYF
CDR3nt: TGTGCCAGCAGCTTAGGGGCCAACGAGCAGTACTTC

j_gene: TRBJ2-5
d_gene: TRBD2
len: 14
abundance: .
v_gene: TRBV9
CDR3aa: CASSSGSVQETQYF
CDR3nt: TGTGCCAGCAGCAGCGGGAGCGTCCAAGAGACCCAGTACTTC

j_gene: TRBJ2-6
d_gene: .
len: 15
abundance: .
v_gene: TRBV9
CDR3aa: CASSVPGSGANVLTF
CDR3nt: TGTGCCAGCAGCGTTCCCGGCTCTGGGGCCAACGTCCTGACTTTC

j_gene: TRBJ2-7
d_gene: .
len: 13
abundance: many
v_gene: TRBV6-2/TRBV6-3
CDR3aa: CASRDLTSYEQYF
CDR3nt: TGTGCCAGCAGAGATCTAACATCCTACGAGCAGTACTTC